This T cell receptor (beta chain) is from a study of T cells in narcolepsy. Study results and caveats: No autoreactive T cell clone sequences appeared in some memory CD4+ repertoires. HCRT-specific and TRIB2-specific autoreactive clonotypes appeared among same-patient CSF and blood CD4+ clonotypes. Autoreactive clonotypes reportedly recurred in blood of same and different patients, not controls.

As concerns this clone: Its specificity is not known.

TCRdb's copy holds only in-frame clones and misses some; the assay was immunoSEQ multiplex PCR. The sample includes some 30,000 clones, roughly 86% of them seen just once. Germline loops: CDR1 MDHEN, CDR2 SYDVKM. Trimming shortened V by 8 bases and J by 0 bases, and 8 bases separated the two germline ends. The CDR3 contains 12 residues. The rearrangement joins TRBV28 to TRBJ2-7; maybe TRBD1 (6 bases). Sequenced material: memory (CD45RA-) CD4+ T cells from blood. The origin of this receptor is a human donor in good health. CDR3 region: CASGDISYEQYF. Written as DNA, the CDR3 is TGTGCCAGCGGGGACATCTCCTACGAGCAGTACTTC.